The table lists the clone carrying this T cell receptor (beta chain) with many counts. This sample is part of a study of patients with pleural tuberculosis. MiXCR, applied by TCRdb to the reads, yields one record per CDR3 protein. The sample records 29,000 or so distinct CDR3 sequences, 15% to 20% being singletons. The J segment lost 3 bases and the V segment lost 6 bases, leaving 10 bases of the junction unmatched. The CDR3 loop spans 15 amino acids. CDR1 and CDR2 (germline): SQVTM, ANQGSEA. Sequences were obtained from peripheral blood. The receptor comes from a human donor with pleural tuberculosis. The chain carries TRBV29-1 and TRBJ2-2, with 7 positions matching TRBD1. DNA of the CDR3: TGCAGCGTCACAGGGGCCGCGATAGACACCGGGGAGCTGTTTTTT. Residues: CSVTGAAIDTGELFF.